These T cell receptor beta chains were read from a single sample in a study of B cell selection in AIRE deficiency. Profiling relied on immunoSEQ multiplex PCR, and the TCRdb table lists in-frame clones only, not all of them. The sample has around 20,000 clones; more than 95% are singletons. Sequencing used conventional CD4+ T cells sorted from PBMCs. These receptors all come from a human donor with AIRE deficiency. Each CDR3 is given with its conserved first and last residue. Each record gives: V gene, J gene, clone size, D gene, CDR3 protein, CDR3 DNA. D genes are given only for firm matches. Some rows mark clone size as missing; the rest say once, few, many or name a class of expanded clone.

TRBV5-1	TRBJ2-7	-	-	CASSLEGASYEQYF	TGCGCCAGCAGCTTGGAAGGGGCCTCCTACGAGCAGTACTTC
TRBV6-1	TRBJ2-7	-	TRBD2	CASNRLAGAEQYF	TGTGCCAGCAACCGACTAGCGGGAGCCGAGCAGTACTTC
TRBV11-3	TRBJ2-3	-	-	CASSSAVSTDTQYF	TGTGCCAGCTCAAGTGCGGTAAGCACAGATACGCAGTATTTT
TRBV5-8	TRBJ1-5	-	-	CASSLRHLSNQPQHF	TGTGCCAGCAGCTTGCGACATTTAAGCAATCAGCCCCAGCATTTT
TRBV19	TRBJ2-1	-	TRBD2	CASSTSGRYNEQFF	TGTGCCAGTAGTACCAGCGGGAGATACAATGAGCAGTTCTTC
TRBV27	TRBJ1-6	-	TRBD1	CASRQGYNSPLHF	TGTGCCAGCAGACAGGGGTATAATTCACCCCTCCACTTT
TRBV4-1	TRBJ2-3	-	-	CASSLLLVPYTQYF	TGCGCCAGCAGCCTTTTACTAGTACCCTATACGCAGTATTTT
TRBV4-1	TRBJ1-2	few	TRBD1	CASGQGARGYTF	TGCGCCAGCGGACAGGGGGCGCGAGGCTACACCTTC
TRBV4-3	TRBJ2-5	-	-	CASSQVPYPRETQYF	TGCGCCAGCAGCCAAGTTCCCTACCCTAGAGAGACCCAGTACTTC
TRBV7-2	TRBJ1-1	-	TRBD1	CASSFGQGTEAFF	TGTGCCAGCAGCTTTGGACAGGGCACTGAAGCTTTCTTT
TRBV7-2	TRBJ2-7	-	-	CASSLDSQGGDYEQYF	TGTGCCAGCAGCTTAGATTCTCAAGGGGGAGACTACGAGCAGTACTTC
TRBV19	TRBJ2-7	-	-	CASSIEGGPKPYEQYF	TGTGCCAGTAGTATTGAGGGGGGACCTAAGCCCTACGAGCAGTACTTC
TRBV6-4	TRBJ2-3	-	TRBD2	CASSAAGGTDTQYF	TGTGCCAGCAGTGCGGCGGGGGGCACAGATACGCAGTATTTT
TRBV10-2	TRBJ1-2	-	-	CASSGRTASSGYTF	TGCGCCAGCAGTGGCAGGACAGCCTCGTCTGGCTACACCTTC